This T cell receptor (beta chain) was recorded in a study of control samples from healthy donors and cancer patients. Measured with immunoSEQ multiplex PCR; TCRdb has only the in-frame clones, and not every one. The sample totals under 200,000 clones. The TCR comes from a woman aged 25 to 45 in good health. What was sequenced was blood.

For the CDR3, the DNA is TGTGCCAGCAGCCTAACAAACACCGGGGAGCTGTTTTTT. Protein product: CASSLTNTGELFF. This rearrangement joins TRBV11-2 to TRBJ2-2; no clear D. CDR1 is SGHAT and CDR2 is FQNNGV in the germline V gene. V shed 5 bases and J shed 2 bases, with 6 bases lying between them. CDR3 length: 13 residues.